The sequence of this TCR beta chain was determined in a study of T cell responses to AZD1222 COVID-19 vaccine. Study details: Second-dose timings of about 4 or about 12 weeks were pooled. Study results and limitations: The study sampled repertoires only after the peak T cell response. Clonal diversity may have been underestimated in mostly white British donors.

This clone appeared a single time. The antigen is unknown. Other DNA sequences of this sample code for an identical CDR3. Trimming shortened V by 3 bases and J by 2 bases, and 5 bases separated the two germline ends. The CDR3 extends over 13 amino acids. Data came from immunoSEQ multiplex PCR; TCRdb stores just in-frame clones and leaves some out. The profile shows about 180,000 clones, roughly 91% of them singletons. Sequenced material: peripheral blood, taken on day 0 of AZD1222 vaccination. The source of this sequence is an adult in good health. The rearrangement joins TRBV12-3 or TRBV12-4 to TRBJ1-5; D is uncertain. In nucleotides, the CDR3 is TGTGCCAGCAGTTTTGGAGGCAATCAGCCCCAGCATTTT. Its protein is CASSFGGNQPQHF.